This T cell receptor beta chain originates from a study of T cell repertoires in cytomegalovirus infection. Study-wide background: Both a matching HLA type and CMV infection were indicated by public TCR beta signatures.

This clonotype was counted at least ten times. Its antigen is unknown. TCRdb passed the reads through MiXCR, listing each CDR3 protein once. The sample lists about 35,000 distinct CDR3 sequences, 40% to 65% occurring once. The germline V gene encodes CDR1 SGHVS and CDR2 FNYEAQ. The ends lost 5 bases at V and 6 bases at J; junction bases unmatched: 15. This CDR3 is built from 17 residues. The chain employs TRBV7-6 and TRBJ1-4; TRBD1 matches 7 bases. The source is a human donor in good health (CMV status not recorded). Some clones in this sample may be carry-over from other donors' samples. Source: CD8+ T cells from cultured PBMCs, taken from culture after CMV antigen stimulation. CDR3 nucleotides: TGTGCCAGCAGCCGATCGACAGGGAAGGGGTTAGATGAAAAACTGTTTTTT. It codes for CASSRSTGKGLDEKLFF.